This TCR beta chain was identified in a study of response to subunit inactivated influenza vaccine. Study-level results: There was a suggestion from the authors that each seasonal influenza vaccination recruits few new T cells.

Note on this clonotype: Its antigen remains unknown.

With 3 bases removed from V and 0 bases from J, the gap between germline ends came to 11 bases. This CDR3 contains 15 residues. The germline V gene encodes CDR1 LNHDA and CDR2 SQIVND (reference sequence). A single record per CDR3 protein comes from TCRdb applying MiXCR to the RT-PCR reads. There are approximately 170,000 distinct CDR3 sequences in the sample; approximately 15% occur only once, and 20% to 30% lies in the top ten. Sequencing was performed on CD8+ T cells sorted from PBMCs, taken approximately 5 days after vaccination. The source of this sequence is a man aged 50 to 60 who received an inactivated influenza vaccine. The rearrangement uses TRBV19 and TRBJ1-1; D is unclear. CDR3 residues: CASSMIWQMNTEAFF. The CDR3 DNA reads TGTGCCAGTAGTATGATCTGGCAGATGAACACTGAAGCTTTCTTT.